Sequencing of this TCR beta chain was carried out in a study of glioma-infiltrating T cells. The germline gives CDR1 MNHNS, CDR2 SASEGT. V was pared by 3 bases and J by 7 bases, with 13 bases between. This CDR3 contains 14 residues. Amplification of TCR alpha and beta CDR3 regions from RNA used iRepertoire nested multiplex PCR. TCRdb itself ran the multiplex PCR reads through MiXCR, one entry per CDR3 protein. The data contain about 140,000 distinct CDR3 sequences, approximately 39% of them singletons. The chain uses TRBV6-1 and TRBJ1-5, with D tentatively TRBD1 (5 bases). The sequenced sample consisted of glioma tissue, nonneoplastic brain tissue, or PBMCs (not recorded which). This receptor was obtained from a human donor with low-grade glioma or glioblastoma, undergoing nonglioma brain surgery, or in good health (not recorded which). The CDR3 loop is CASSELWGGQPQHF. The CDR3 DNA reads TGTGCCAGCAGTGAGCTTTGGGGCGGGCAGCCCCAGCATTTT.